Sequencing of this TCR beta chain was carried out in a study of technical replicates of blood from several donors. Assay: immunoSEQ multiplex PCR; the TCRdb copy retains only in-frame clones and omits some. Of about 13,000 clones listed, approximately 83% were seen once; the top ten hold approximately 10%. CDR3 length: 13 amino acids. CDR1 and CDR2 from the germline V gene are MNHEY and SVGAGI. V lost 0 bases to trimming and J lost 4 bases, with 6 bases between them. The sample was PBMCs. The rearrangement joins TRBV6-5 to TRBJ1-2; D perhaps matches TRBD1 (6 bases). The TCR was taken from a human donor in good health. CDR3 bases: TGTGCCAGCAGTTACTCAGGGGGCTATGGCTACACCTTC. Its protein is CASSYSGGYGYTF.